One TCR beta chain is described in this entry. Germline V CDR1 and CDR2: SGHDT, YYEEEE. The CDR3 loop spans 14 amino acids. Trimming left V 4 bases short and J 4 bases short, with 14 bases between. These data originate in a study of T cell changes during pregnancy in multiple sclerosis. Clones were sequenced by immunoSEQ multiplex PCR, and TCRdb holds only the in-frame ones, with some missing. The sample yields tens of thousands of clones, about 94% seen once. The receptor was derived from a female donor in good health, enrolled as a control in a pregnancy study. Material: peripheral blood, obtained in the second trimester of pregnancy. The chain links TRBV5-6 to TRBJ1-2; tentative D call: TRBD1 (5 bases). CDR3 loop: CASSPATGFYGYTF. CDR3 DNA: TGTGCCAGCAGCCCGGCCACAGGATTCTATGGCTACACCTTC.